The clone carrying this T cell receptor beta chain came up a few times. Some clones are missing from TCRdb's copy, which holds only in-frame ones; the method was immunoSEQ multiplex PCR. The data show some 180,000 clones, roughly 73% seen once. This sample is drawn from a study of blood T cell repertoires in COVID-19. Study in general: Samples of COVID-19 (acute and convalescent) were obtained from the United States, Italy and Spain. The cDNA or gDNA used as material had been derived from T cells, B-cell-depleted T cells, or PBMCs.

Trimming cost V 5 bases and J 9 bases, with 11 bases left between them. CDR3 length: 12 amino acids. The source material was peripheral blood. The chain joins TRBV12-3 or TRBV12-4 to TRBJ1-5, with D possibly matching TRBD1 (5 bases). The TCR originated in a woman of 80 years or more with active or convalescent COVID-19. CDR3 nucleotide sequence: TGTGCCAGCAGTGCCGGCGGGGGGCCCCAGCATTTT. Protein: CASSAGGGPQHF.